Listed below are T cell receptor beta chains from one sample, sequenced in a study of T-cell memory formation after mild COVID-19. MiXCR, run by TCRdb on the 5' RACE reads, gives a single entry per CDR3 protein. The sample includes approximately 270,000 distinct CDR3 sequences, around 15% of them seen just once. The sample was PBMCs or a T cell subset sorted from them (not recorded which). Receptors were obtained from a man younger than 30 who had mild COVID-19 (a few samples of this study predate the infection). Cell type and time point are not known. The CDR3 runs from the conserved cysteine through the conserved F or W. The order of the fields is J gene, V gene, CDR3 protein.

j_gene: TRBJ2-2
v_gene: TRBV7-6
CDR3aa: CASSLRGRDCF

j_gene: TRBJ2-7
v_gene: TRBV6-2/TRBV6-3
CDR3aa: CASRREAPLAGADYEQYF

j_gene: TRBJ2-3
v_gene: TRBV5-6
CDR3aa: CASSLSWATSSTDTQYF

j_gene: TRBJ1-5
v_gene: TRBV27
CDR3aa: CASRKQGIQQPQHF

j_gene: TRBJ2-4
v_gene: TRBV7-2
CDR3aa: CASSLVDLGQGNIQYF

j_gene: TRBJ2-1
v_gene: TRBV7-2
CDR3aa: CASSPGLAGNNEQFF

j_gene: TRBJ1-2
v_gene: TRBV18
CDR3aa: CASSPAEWAGYTF

j_gene: TRBJ2-3
v_gene: TRBV5-1
CDR3aa: CASSLSGTDTQYF

j_gene: TRBJ2-3
v_gene: TRBV20-1
CDR3aa: CSARRDTPQYF

j_gene: TRBJ2-5
v_gene: TRBV10-3
CDR3aa: CAIKRQSGGDQYF

j_gene: TRBJ2-1
v_gene: TRBV20-1
CDR3aa: CSANSGGAEGNEQFF